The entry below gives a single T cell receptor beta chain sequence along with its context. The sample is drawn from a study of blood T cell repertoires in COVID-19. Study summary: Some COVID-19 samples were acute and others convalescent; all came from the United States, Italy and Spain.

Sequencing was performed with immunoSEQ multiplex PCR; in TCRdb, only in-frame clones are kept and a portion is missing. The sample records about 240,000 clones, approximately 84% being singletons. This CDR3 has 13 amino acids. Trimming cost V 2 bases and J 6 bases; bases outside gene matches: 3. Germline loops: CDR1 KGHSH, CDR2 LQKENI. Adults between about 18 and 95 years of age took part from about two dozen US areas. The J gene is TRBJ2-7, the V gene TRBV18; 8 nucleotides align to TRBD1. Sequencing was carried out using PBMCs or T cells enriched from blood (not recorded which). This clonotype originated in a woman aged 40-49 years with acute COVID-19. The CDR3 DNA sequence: TGTGCCAGCTCACCAGCAGGGGGCGCCGAGCAGTACTTC. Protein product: CASSPAGGAEQYF.